This T cell receptor (beta chain) was identified in a study of shared clonotypes between healthy human individuals. Study results and limitations: Few donors limited the genetic and exposure-history diversity represented. Depth of sequencing was expected to influence donor clonotype sharing.

Germline assignment: CDR1 MDHEN and CDR2 SYDVKM. V lost 5 bases to trimming and J lost 0 bases, with 11 bases between them. The CDR3 is made up of 14 amino acids. Only in-frame clones appear in the TCRdb table, and some are missing; sequencing was by immunoSEQ multiplex PCR. Altogether around 95,000 clones are present, 40% to 55% being singletons, with the ten largest covering about 14%. Unsorted samples used 85 million to 90 million PBMCs for genomic DNA. On this clone itself: Its target is not known.

V usage is TRBV28 and J usage is TRBJ2-7; D call uncertain. This TCR was recovered from a woman between 40 and 55 years old in good health. Some clones in this sample may be carry-over from other donors' samples. The sequenced material came from PBMCs. CDR3 amino acids: CASSQAASSYEQYF. The DNA for the CDR3 is TGTGCCAGCAGTCAGGCCGCAAGCTCCTACGAGCAGTACTTC.